Below, one TCR beta chain is given with its context. What this receptor recognizes is not known. No much larger clonotype is one base removed from it; base qualities were not supplied. The CDR3, from cysteine to phenylalanine, totals 11 residues. Kept here is only the CDR3 DNA, which spans 33 bases and is read in frame from base 1. Compared with germline, V lacks 10 bases and J lacks 4 bases; bases without a gene match: 3. CDR1 and CDR2 were assigned from the germline V gene as ENHRY and SYGVKD. The data derive from a study of blood T cell repertoires in COVID-19 (dated by TCRdb to 2018 to 2020). Context from the whole study: Samples from collaborators originated in the United States, Italy and Spain and spanned both the acute and convalescent phases of COVID-19. Samples were obtained from the ongoing ImmuneRACE study (first 160 participants) and from some 1,200 subjects provided by 6 global collaborators. The prospective study material was composed of cDNA or gDNA derived from T cells, B-cell-depleted T cells, or PBMCs. Where available, HLA class I and class II types were obtained from metadata supplied by the sample provider rather than from assay-based typing. The dataset comprised deeply sampled blood TCRbeta repertoires from subjects exposed to, actively infected with, or recovered from COVID-19. A freely available public database, intended as a resource for researchers studying the immune response to SARS-CoV-2, is where the repertoires were released. The sample metadata nearly always contained a de-identified subject ID, COVID-19 status, age in years and sex.

General study outcomes and caveats: The quantity of clinical and demographic metadata differed by source and by participant and was supplied without curation.

Enrolling through a virtual design, the prospective study's participants ranged in age from roughly 18 to 100 years and lived across around 25 United States geographic areas. Cohort assignment in the prospective study relied on participant-reported clinical history from a screening survey and a study questionnaire. In the prospective study, mobile phlebotomists collected whole blood, serum and a nasopharyngeal or oropharyngeal swab from each participant. Participants in the prospective study had the option to provide additional blood draws and questionnaires over a roughly 2-month period. Prospective study blood samples were shipped either frozen or at room temperature before DNA extraction. TCRbeta CDR3 regions were amplified from genomic DNA using the immunoSEQ Assay, a bias-controlled multiplex PCR. From the authors' description of their analysis: Within the assay, amplification of reference gene primers was used to estimate how many nucleated cells each sample contained. Sequence reads were collapsed and filtered to measure the absolute abundance of every unique TCRbeta CDR3 rearrangement. For each sample, productive Simpson clonality was calculated as the square root of Simpson's diversity index across productive rearrangements. TCRdb took this table from immuneACCESS and kept in-frame rearrangements with V and J called. Such tables lack part of the clones; where checked against another copy, unresolved V genes explain under half of the gap, and the rest is unexplained. That table gives V, J and clone size, and the DNA gave D and trimming. A total of approximately 220,000 clones appear in this sample, nearly 90% of them only once. The ten largest clonotypes hold 4% of the sample.

The chain is encoded by TRBV10-3 joined to TRBJ2-5; 7 of the junction bases match TRBD2. The TCR originated in a woman aged 25 to 45 with acute COVID-19. Sequenced material: PBMCs or T cells enriched from blood (not recorded which). The CDR3 protein sequence reads: CATSGIETQYF. The bases read TGTGCCACAAGCGGGATAGAGACCCAGTACTTC.